One sample yielded the 6 T cell receptor beta chains listed below, sequenced in a study of cytomegalovirus exposure and HLA in healthy donors. PCR involved 60 Vbeta and 13 Jbeta primers. Only in-frame clones appear in the TCRdb table, and some are missing; sequencing was by immunoSEQ multiplex PCR. The table has over 100,000 clones, around 60% seen once. Sequenced sample: PBMCs. These receptors originate from a man aged 35-49 years in good health and CMV-seropositive.

The rearrangement links TRBV9 to TRBJ1-3; D call uncertain. With 0 bases removed from V and 4 bases from J, the gap between germline ends came to 5 bases. Germline V lookup: CDR1 SGDLS, CDR2 YYNGEE. This CDR3 is 13 amino acids long. DNA of the CDR3: TGTGCCAGCAGCGTAGTTGGCGGAAACACCATATATTTT. Translation: CASSVVGGNTIYF.

The gene calls are TRBV5-1 and TRBJ2-7; no clear D. Trimming stripped 1 base from V and 4 bases from J, with 9 bases between. The CDR3 is 13 amino acids. Germline loops: CDR1 SGHRS, CDR2 YFSETQ. DNA for the CDR3: TGCGCCAGCAGCTTGTTCCCCGGGTACGAGCAGTACTTC. Translation: CASSLFPGYEQYF.

CDR3 coding DNA: TGTGCCAGCAGAACACCCTCCTACGAGCAGTACTTC. It encodes CASRTPSYEQYF. The V gene is TRBV6-6, the J gene TRBJ2-7; D call uncertain. Trimming cost V 6 bases and J 0 bases, with 6 bases left between them. The CDR3 extends over 12 amino acids. CDR1 and CDR2 (germline): MNHNY, SVGAGI (reference sequence).

The rearrangement links TRBV29-1 to TRBJ2-2; 13 positions match TRBD2. This CDR3 has 15 residues. J was trimmed by 7 bases and V by 7 bases; bases with no gene match: 9. Germline V gives CDR1 SQVTM, CDR2 ANQGSEA. The CDR3 loop is CSAVGLAGVFGELFF. DNA of the CDR3: TGCAGCGCAGTTGGACTAGCGGGAGTCTTCGGGGAGCTGTTTTTT.

This chain connects TRBV6-5 to TRBJ2-7; 11 nucleotides match TRBD1. Trimming took 0 bases from V and 3 from J; bases not matched to a gene: 4. The germline gives CDR1 MNHEY, CDR2 SVGAGI. This CDR3 contains 16 residues. This CDR3 is CASSYSVGTGGYEQYF. Written as DNA, the CDR3 is TGTGCCAGCAGTTACTCGGTAGGGACAGGGGGCTACGAGCAGTACTTC.

J is TRBJ2-2 and V is TRBV6-6; TRBD1 matches at 8 bases. Germline CDR1 reads MNHNY; CDR2 reads SVGAGI (reference sequence). V lost 6 bases and J lost 2; bases outside the gene matches: 8. The CDR3 extends over 16 amino acids. The CDR3 sequence is CASSPDRELNTGELFF. The CDR3 nucleotides are TGTGCCAGCAGCCCGGACAGGGAATTAAACACCGGGGAGCTGTTTTTT.